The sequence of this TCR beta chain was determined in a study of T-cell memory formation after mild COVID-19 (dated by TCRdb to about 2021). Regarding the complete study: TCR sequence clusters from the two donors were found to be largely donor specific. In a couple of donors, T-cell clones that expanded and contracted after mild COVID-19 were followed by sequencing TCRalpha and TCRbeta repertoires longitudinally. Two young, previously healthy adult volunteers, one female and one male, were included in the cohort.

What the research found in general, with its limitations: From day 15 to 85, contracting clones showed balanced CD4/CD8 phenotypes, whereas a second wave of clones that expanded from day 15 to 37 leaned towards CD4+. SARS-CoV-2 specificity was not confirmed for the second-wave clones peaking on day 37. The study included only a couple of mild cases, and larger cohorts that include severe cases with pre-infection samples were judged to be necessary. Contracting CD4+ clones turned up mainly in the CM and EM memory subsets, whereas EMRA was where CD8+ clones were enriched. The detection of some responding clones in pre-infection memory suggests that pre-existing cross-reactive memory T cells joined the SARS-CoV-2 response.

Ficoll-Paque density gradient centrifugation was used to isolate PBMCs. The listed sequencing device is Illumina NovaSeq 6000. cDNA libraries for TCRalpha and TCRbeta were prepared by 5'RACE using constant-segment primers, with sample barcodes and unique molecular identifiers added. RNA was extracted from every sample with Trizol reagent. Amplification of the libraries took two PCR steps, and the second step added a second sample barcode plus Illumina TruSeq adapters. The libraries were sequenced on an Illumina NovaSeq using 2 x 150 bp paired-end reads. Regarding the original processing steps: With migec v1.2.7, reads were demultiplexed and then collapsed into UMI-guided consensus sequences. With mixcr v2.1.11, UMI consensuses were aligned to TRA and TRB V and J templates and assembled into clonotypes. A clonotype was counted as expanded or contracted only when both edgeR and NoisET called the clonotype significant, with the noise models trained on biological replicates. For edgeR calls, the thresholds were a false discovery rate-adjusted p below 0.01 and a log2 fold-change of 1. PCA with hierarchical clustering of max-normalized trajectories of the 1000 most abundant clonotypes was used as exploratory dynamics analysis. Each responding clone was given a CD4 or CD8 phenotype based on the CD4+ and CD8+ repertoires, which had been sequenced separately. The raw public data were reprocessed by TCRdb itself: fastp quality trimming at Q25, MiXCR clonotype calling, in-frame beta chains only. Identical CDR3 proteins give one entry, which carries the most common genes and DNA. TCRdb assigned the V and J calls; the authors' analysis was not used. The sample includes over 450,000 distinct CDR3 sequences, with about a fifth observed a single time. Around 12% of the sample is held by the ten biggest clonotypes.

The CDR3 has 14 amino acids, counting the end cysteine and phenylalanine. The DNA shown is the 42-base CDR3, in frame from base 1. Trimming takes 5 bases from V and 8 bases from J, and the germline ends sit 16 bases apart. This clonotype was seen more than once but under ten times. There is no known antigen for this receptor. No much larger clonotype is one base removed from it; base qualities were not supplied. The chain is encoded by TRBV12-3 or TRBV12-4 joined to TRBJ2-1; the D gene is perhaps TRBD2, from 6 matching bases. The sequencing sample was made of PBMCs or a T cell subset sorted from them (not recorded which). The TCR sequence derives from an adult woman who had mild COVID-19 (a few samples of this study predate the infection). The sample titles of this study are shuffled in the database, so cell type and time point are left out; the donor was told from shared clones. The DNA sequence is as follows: TGTGCCAGCAGTCACCTGACTAGGGACGATGAGCAGTTCTTC. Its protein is CASSHLTRDDEQFF.